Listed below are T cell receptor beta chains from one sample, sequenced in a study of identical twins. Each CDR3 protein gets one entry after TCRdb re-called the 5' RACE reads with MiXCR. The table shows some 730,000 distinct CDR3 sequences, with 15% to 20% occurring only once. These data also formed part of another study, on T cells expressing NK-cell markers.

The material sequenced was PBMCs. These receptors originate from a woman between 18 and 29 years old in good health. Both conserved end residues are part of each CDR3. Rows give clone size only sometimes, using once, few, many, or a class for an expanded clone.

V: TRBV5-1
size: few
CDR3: CASRAPGTANSPLHF

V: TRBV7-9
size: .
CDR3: CASSLRQGSGKLFF

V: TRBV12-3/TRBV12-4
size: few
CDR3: CASSADRWRRTDTQYF

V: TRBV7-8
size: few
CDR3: CASSWLAGGVDTQYF

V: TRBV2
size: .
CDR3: CASRASGHNEQFF

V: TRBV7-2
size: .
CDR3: CASSFVTSGTGGEFF

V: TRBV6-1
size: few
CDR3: CASSGGADEKLFF

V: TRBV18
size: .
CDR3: CASSRVTGIQETQYF

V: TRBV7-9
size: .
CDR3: CASTPLSSLGSAFF

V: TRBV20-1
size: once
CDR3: CSAKVLGGGSYNEQFF

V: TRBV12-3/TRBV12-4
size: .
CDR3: CASSLDGGAGGYTF

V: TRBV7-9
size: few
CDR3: CASSLIGSVEQYF

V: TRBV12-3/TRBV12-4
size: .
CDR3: CASSESGGNTEAFF

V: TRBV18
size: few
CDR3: CASSPRQTSETQYF

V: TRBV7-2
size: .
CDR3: CASSFSGTSTYNEQFF

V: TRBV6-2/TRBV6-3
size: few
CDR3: CASSSLVGPRYEQYF

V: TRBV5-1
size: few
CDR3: CASSPATEETQYF

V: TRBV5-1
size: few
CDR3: CASSLGGQGDTQYF

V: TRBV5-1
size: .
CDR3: CASSSYRDAGETQYF

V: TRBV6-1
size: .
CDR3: CASSRGTSGSLRREQYF

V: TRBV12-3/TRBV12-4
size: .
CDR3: CASTSKGQQFF

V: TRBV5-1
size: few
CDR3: CASSPKSGVGPNTGELFF

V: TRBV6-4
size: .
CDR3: CASSTGMNTEAFF

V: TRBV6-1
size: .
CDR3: CASSISSGSSYNEQFF

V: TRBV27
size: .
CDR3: CASSGQGQGPTAFSYEQYF

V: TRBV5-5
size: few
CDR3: CASSLVGTSAYEQYF

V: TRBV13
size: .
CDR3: CASSLTSGSSLYEQYF